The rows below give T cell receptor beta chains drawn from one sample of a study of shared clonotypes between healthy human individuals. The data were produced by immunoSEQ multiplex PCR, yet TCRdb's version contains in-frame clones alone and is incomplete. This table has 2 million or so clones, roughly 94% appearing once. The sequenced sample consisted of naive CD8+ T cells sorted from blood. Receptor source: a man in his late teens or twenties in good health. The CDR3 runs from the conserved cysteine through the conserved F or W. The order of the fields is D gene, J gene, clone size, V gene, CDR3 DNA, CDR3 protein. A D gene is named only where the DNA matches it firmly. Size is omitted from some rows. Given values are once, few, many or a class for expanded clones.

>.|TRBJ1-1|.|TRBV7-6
TGTGCCAGCAGCTTTGCCCGCGTGGGCACTGAAGCTTTCTTT
CASSFARVGTEAFF
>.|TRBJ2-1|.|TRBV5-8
TGTGCCAGCAGCTTAATGGCCTCGTACAATGAGCAGTTCTTC
CASSLMASYNEQFF
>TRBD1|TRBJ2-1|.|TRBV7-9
TGTGCCAGCAGCTTCGGACAGGGGGCCGACAATGAGCAGTTCTTC
CASSFGQGADNEQFF
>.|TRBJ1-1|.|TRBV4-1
TGCGCCAGCAGCCCGGGAAGCCTTACTGAAGCTTTCTTT
CASSPGSLTEAFF
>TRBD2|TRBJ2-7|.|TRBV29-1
TGCAGCGTTTCGGGGGGTTCGAGTTACGAGCAGTACTTC
CSVSGGSSYEQYF
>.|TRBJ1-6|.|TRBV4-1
TGCGCCAGCAGCCTTCGACCCGGGCACAATAATTCACCCCTCCACTTT
CASSLRPGHNNSPLHF
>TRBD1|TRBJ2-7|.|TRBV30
TGTGCCTCAGCGACAGGGCCCTACGAGCAGTACTTC
CASATGPYEQYF
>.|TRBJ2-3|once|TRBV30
TGTGCCTGGAGTTTATTAAGTGTCGCCGCAGATACGCAGTATTTT
CAWSLLSVAADTQYF
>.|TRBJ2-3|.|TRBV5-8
TGTGCCAGCAGCTTGGGTCACCTAGGAACAGATACGCAGTATTTT
CASSLGHLGTDTQYF
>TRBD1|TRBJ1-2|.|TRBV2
TGTGCCAGCAGTCCTGACAGGGGGCAAAGTGGCTACACCTTC
CASSPDRGQSGYTF
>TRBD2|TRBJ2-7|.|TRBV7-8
TGTGCCAGCAGTTATAATCTAGCGGGGGATTCCTACGAGCAGTACTTC
CASSYNLAGDSYEQYF
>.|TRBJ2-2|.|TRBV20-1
TGCAGTGCTAGAGTAATCGGGGAGCTGTTTTTT
CSARVIGELFF
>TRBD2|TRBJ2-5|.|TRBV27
TGTGCCAGCAGTTTAAAGGTAGCGGGGGAGACCCAGTACTTC
CASSLKVAGETQYF
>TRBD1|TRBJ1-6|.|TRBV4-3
TGCGCCAGCAGCCAAGGGACAGGGGGAAATTCACCCCTCCACTTT
CASSQGTGGNSPLHF
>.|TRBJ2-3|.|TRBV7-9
TGTGCCAGCAATACGCAGTATTTT
CASNTQYF
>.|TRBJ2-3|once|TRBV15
TGTGCCACCAGCAGAGAAGATGCCCCGTCCTCCTGGGGGCCAGATACGCAGTATTTT
CATSREDAPSSWGPDTQYF
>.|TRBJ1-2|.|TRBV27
TGTGCCAGCAGTTTATCCTATGGCTATGGCTACACCTTC
CASSLSYGYGYTF
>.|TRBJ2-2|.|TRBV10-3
TGTGCCATCAGTGAGGAGCCGGCAGGGTGGACCGGGGAGCTGTTTTTT
CAISEEPAGWTGELFF
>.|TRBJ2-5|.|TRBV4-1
TGCGCCAGCAGCCAAGATGGCAGGGCCCAGGAGACCCAGTACTTC
CASSQDGRAQETQYF
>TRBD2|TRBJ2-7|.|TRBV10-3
TGTGCCATCAGTGAGCCGGGACTAGCGATTCAGGGGGTCTACGAGCAGTACTTC
CAISEPGLAIQGVYEQYF
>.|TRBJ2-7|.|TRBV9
TGTGCCAGCAGCGTAGCCGGCAGGGGGGCCTACGAGCAGTACTTC
CASSVAGRGAYEQYF
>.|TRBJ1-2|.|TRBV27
TGTGCCAGCAGTTTATCGGTGGGGGAAAGAAACTATGGCTACACCTTC
CASSLSVGERNYGYTF
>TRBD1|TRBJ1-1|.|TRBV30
TGTGCCGGAAGCCCGACAGGGGGCACTGAAGCTTTCTTT
CAGSPTGGTEAFF
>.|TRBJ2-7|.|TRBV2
TGTGCCAGCAGTGAAGGAGGGTTTCGGGAGCAGTACTTC
CASSEGGFREQYF
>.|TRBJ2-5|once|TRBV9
TGTGCCAGCAGCGCCTCAGGGGAGCAAGAGACCCAGTACTTC
CASSASGEQETQYF
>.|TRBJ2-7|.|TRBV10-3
TGTGCCATCAGTGAGCAGGCTAGTTACTACGAGCAGTACTTC
CAISEQASYYEQYF
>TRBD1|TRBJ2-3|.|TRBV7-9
TGTGCCAGCAGCTCGAAGACAGGGGAGGGCACAGATACGCAGTATTTT
CASSSKTGEGTDTQYF
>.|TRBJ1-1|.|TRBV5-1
TGCGCCAGCAGCTCACGAGGGAACACTGAAGCTTTCTTT
CASSSRGNTEAFF
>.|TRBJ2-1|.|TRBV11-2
TGTGCCAGCAGCTTAGGAGACCTCCTCGCGATTGAGCAGTTCTTC
CASSLGDLLAIEQFF
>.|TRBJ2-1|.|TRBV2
TGTGCCAGCAGTGCCCTTTTCGAGGGGTTCAATGAGCAGTTCTTC
CASSALFEGFNEQFF
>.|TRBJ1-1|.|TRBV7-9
TGTGCCAGCAGCAGCCCGGACGGTAACACTGAAGCTTTCTTT
CASSSPDGNTEAFF
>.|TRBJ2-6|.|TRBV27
TGTGCCAGCAGTTTAGGGGCAGGAGCTGCTCTGACGGCCAACGTCCTGACTTTC
CASSLGAGAALTANVLTF
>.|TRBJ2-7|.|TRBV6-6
TGTGCCAGCGGATCCTACGAGCAGTACTTC
CASGSYEQYF
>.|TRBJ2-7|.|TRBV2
TGTGCCAGCAGTATAGTGCGGGTATCCTACGAGCAGTACTTC
CASSIVRVSYEQYF
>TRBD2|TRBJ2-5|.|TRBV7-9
TGTGCCAGCAGCGTTAGCGGGGTCCAAGAGACCCAGTACTTC
CASSVSGVQETQYF
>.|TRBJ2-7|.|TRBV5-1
TGCGCCAGCAGCGGGGCCGTTACCTACGAGCAGTACTTC
CASSGAVTYEQYF
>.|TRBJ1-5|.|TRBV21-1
TGTGCCAGCAGCAAATTCAACAGGGGAACCAATCAGCCCCAGCATTTT
CASSKFNRGTNQPQHF